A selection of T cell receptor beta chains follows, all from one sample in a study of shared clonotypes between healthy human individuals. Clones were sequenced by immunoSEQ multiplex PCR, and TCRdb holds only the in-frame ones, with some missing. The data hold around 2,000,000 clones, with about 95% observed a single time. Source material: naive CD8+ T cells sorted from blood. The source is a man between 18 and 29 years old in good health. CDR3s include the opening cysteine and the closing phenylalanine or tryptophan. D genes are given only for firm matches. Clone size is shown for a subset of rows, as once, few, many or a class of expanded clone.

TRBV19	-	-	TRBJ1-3	TGTGCCAGTAACGAAGGCCTCCTACTTGGGAACACCATATATTTT	CASNEGLLLGNTIYF
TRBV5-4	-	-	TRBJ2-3	TGTGCCAGCAGCTGGGACGGATTCACAGATACGCAGTATTTT	CASSWDGFTDTQYF
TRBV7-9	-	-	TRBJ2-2	TGTGCCAGCAGCTTAGGAGGGGTCGGGGAGCTGTTTTTT	CASSLGGVGELFF
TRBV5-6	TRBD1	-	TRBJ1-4	TGTGCCAGCATGGCAGGACAGGAAGAAAAACTGTTTTTT	CASMAGQEEKLFF
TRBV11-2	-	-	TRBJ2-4	TGTGCCAGCAGTTATGTCGGCGGGAACATTCAGTACTTC	CASSYVGGNIQYF
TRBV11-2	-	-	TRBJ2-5	TGTGCCAGCAGAGAGGACTCCGAGACCCAGTACTTC	CASREDSETQYF
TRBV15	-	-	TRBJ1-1	TGTGCCACCAGCGCCGGATTCTTGAACACTGAAGCTTTCTTT	CATSAGFLNTEAFF
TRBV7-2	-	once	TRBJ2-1	TGTGCCAGCAGCGTACGCGTGGGGGCTGGGAATGAGCAGTTCTTC	CASSVRVGAGNEQFF
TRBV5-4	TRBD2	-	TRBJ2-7	TGTGCCAGCAGCTCGGGGGGGTACGAGCAGTACTTC	CASSSGGYEQYF
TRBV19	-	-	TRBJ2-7	TGTGCCAGTAGTAGTAGGGTAGCGGAATACGAGCAGTACTTC	CASSSRVAEYEQYF
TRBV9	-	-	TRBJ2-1	TGTGCCAGCAGCGGGAGCTCCTACAATGAGCAGTTCTTC	CASSGSSYNEQFF
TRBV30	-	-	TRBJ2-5	TGTGCCTGGAGTGCCGCCCAAGAGACCCAGTACTTC	CAWSAAQETQYF
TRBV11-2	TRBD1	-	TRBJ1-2	TGTGCCAGCAGCTTAGGGACAGGCCTCATTTATTATGGCTACACCTTC	CASSLGTGLIYYGYTF
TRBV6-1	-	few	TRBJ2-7	TGTGCCAGCAGTGCCTACTCCTACGAGCAGTACTTC	CASSAYSYEQYF
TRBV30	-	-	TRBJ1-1	TGTGCCTGGAGCGTCAGCATGAACACTGAAGCTTTCTTT	CAWSVSMNTEAFF
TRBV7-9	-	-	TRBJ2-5	TGTGCCAGCAGCTTAGGTACCCTAGGACCCGAAGAGACCCAGTACTTC	CASSLGTLGPEETQYF
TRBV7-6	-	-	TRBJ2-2	TGTGCCAGCAGCTTAAGTGGGGGCTCCGGGGAGCTGTTTTTT	CASSLSGGSGELFF
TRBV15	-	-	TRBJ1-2	TGTGCCACCACGGGGACTGGGATTCAGAGTAACTATGGCTACACCTTC	CATTGTGIQSNYGYTF
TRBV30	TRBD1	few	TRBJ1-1	TGTGCCTGGAGTAGCGACAGGGTGAACACTGAAGCTTTCTTT	CAWSSDRVNTEAFF
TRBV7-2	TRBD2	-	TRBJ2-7	TGTGCCAGCAGCCCCGCGGGGGTCTACGAGCAGTACTTC	CASSPAGVYEQYF
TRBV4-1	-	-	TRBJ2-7	TGCGCCAGCAGTTACGAACGGGAGATACCCTACGAGCAGTACTTC	CASSYEREIPYEQYF
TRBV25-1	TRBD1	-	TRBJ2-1	TGTGCCAGCAGCCCGGGACAGGGGGCAAGCATTGAGCAGTTCTTC	CASSPGQGASIEQFF
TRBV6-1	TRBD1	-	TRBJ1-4	TGTGCCAGCATCGACCGTGGGACAGGTGAAAAACTGTTTTTT	CASIDRGTGEKLFF
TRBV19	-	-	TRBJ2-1	TGTGCCAGTAGTACCTTACGGGGGTTCGGTGAGCAGTTCTTC	CASSTLRGFGEQFF
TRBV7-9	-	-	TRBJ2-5	TGTGCCAGCAGCTTATCCGAAGAAGAGACCCAGTACTTC	CASSLSEEETQYF
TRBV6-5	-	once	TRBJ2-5	TGTGCCAGCAGTTGGGGGGCTGAGGGAGAGACCCAGTACTTC	CASSWGAEGETQYF
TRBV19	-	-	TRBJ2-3	TGTGCCAGTACCGGAGGGGATACGCAGTATTTT	CASTGGDTQYF
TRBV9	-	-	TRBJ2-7	TGTGCCAGCAGTCCTAGGACTTCCTACGAGCAGTACTTC	CASSPRTSYEQYF
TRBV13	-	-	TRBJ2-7	TGTGCCAGCAGCCCGCCCGGACGCAGCAGCGAGCAGTACTTC	CASSPPGRSSEQYF
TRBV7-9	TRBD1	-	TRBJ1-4	TGTGCCAGCAGCTTAGCAGCCGGGACAGACGAAAAACTGTTTTTT	CASSLAAGTDEKLFF
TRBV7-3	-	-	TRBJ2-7	TGTGCCAGCAGCTTAAGTGCGGATATAAGCTCCTACGAGCAGTACTTC	CASSLSADISSYEQYF
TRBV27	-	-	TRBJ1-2	TGTGCCAGCAGTTTAAGCGGGGCCTATGGCTACACCTTC	CASSLSGAYGYTF
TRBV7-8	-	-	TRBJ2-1	TGTGCCAGCAGCCCTGCCTTGGTGGGGGGACGGTCCTACAATGAGCAGTTCTTC	CASSPALVGGRSYNEQFF
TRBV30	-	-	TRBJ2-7	TGTGCCTGGAGTATACAGGCCTACGAGCAGTACTTC	CAWSIQAYEQYF
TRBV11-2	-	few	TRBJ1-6	TGTGCCAGCAGCTTTCTAGGGGGAAGGTCCTATAATTCACCCCTCCACTTT	CASSFLGGRSYNSPLHF
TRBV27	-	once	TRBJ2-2	TGTGCCAGCAGTTTATTTCGGCGCGCCGGGGAGCTGTTTTTT	CASSLFRRAGELFF
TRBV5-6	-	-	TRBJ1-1	TGTGCCAGCAGTTCGTTGGAGTATGGGTTTACTGAAGCTTTCTTT	CASSSLEYGFTEAFF
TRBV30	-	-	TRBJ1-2	TGTGCCTGGAGCGCCAACGATGTCGAGTATGGCTACACCTTC	CAWSANDVEYGYTF
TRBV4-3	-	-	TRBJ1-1	TGCGCCAGCAGCCTGGGACGCGGAGTATTCGGGTTTGAAGCTTTCTTT	CASSLGRGVFGFEAFF
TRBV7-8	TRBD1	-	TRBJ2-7	TGTGCCAGCAGCTTAAGGACAGGGGACTACGAGCAGTACTTC	CASSLRTGDYEQYF
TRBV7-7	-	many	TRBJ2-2	TGTGCTAGCAGCTTACTGGGTGGCGGGGAGCTGTTTTTT	CASSLLGGGELFF
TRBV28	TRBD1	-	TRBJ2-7	TGTGCCAGCAGTTTATGGGGGACAGGGCGGTCCTACGAGCAGTACTTC	CASSLWGTGRSYEQYF
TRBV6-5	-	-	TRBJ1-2	TGTGCCAGCAGTTACTCGGAACACTCGGTTGGCTACACCTTC	CASSYSEHSVGYTF
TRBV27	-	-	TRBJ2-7	TGTGCCAGCAGTTCGGTGACGGTAGCAGGCCCCTACGAGCAGTACTTC	CASSSVTVAGPYEQYF
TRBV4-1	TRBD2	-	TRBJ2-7	TGCGCCAGCAGCCAAGAGGGTAGCGGGCGGGACTCCTACGAGCAGTACTTC	CASSQEGSGRDSYEQYF
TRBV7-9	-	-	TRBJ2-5	TGTGCCAGCAGCCGTCACGGGGCGTGGGATCAAGAGACCCAGTACTTC	CASSRHGAWDQETQYF
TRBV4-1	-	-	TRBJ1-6	TGCGCCAGCAGCCAAGATCGCCCCGCAGGTTTTTACTCATCACCCCTCCACTTT	CASSQDRPAGFYSSPLHF
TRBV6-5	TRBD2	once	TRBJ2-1	TGTGCCAGCAAACTAGCGGGGCCCTACAATGAGCAGTTCTTC	CASKLAGPYNEQFF
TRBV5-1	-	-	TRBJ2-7	TGCGCCAGCAGCCATCCAGACAGACCGTCCTACGAGCAGTACTTC	CASSHPDRPSYEQYF
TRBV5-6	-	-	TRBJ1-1	TGTGCCAGCAGCTTGTCCCAGAAGGCCGACACTGAAGCTTTCTTT	CASSLSQKADTEAFF